Relative to its sample, the clone carrying this T cell receptor (beta chain) is medium-sized. Its specificity is not known. The record originates from a study of human T cells and chemical hapten exposure. About the research overall: On roughly 2 cm by roughly 2 cm of upper inner arm skin, sensitization was performed with 2% DPC. The study patch tested 0.01% DPC on the upper back and read results at 6 days. Alopecia areata, totalis and universalis patients, mostly female, were included. Study results and limitations: Expanded TCRs were compared with controls, and the expanded TCRs formed significantly more large CDR3 similarity clusters.

One entry per CDR3 protein, called by TCRdb with MiXCR from the RACE reads. The table has approximately 30,000 distinct CDR3 sequences, 5% to 6% seen once; the top ten hold around 5%. There are 17 residues in the CDR3. Germline trimming cut 6 bases from V and 1 base from J; bases unmatched to any gene: 9. As for time point: patch test 3, about 24 weeks after DPC sensitization. Treatment meaning: therapeutic diphenylcyclopropenone sensitization with weekly scalp DPC. This receptor was identified in a young man with alopecia areata. Some clones in this sample may be carry-over from other donors' samples. Sample: whole blood, taken in connection with sensitization to the hapten diphenylcyclopropenone (DPC). This chain connects TRBV12-3 or TRBV12-4 to TRBJ2-3, with 11 bases matching TRBD2. The CDR3 protein is CASRAGTSGLRTDTQYF. CDR3 in DNA: TGTGCCAGCAGGGCCGGGACTAGCGGCCTTCGCACAGATACGCAGTATTTT.